Presented here are 16 T cell receptor beta chains from one specimen sequenced in a study of blood T cell repertoires in COVID-19 (dated by TCRdb to 2020 to 2022). Receptor amplification or capture employed the immunoSEQ multiplex PCR assay. As stored in TCRdb, this immuneACCESS dataset retains in-frame rearrangements with V and J assigned. A fraction of the clones does not appear; measured against another copy, unresolved V genes explain less than half of the discrepancy, and the remainder lacks a known reason. This sample has around 250,000 clones in its table, and 80% to 85% of those were observed once. The top ten clones comprise 4% to 5.5% of the sample. What was sequenced was peripheral blood. The source is a man aged 50 to 60 with active or convalescent COVID-19.

V gene TRBV28 combines with J gene TRBJ1-5, with D perhaps matching TRBD1 (5 bases). This CDR3 spans 15 amino acids. V lost 1 base to trimming and J lost 6 bases, with 13 bases between them. Germline CDR1 is MDHEN and CDR2 is SYDVKM. CDR3 loop: CASSLFGGSGQPQHF. The CDR3 bases are TGTGCCAGCAGTTTATTCGGGGGAAGCGGTCAGCCCCAGCATTTT. The whole variable domain, filled in from reference TRBV28 and TRBJ1-5, reads DVKVTQSSRYLVKRTGEKVFLECVQDMDHENMFWYRQDPGLGLRLIYFSYDVKMKEKGDIPEGYSVSREKKERFSLILESASTNQTSMYLCASSLFGGSGQPQHFGDGTRLSIL.

This clone appeared once. This chain links TRBV28 with TRBJ1-5; tentative D call: TRBD1 (6 bases). The CDR3 covers 17 residues. V lost 3 bases to trimming and J lost 0 bases, with 15 bases between them. The germline V gene encodes CDR1 MDHEN and CDR2 SYDVKM. The DNA of the CDR3 is TGTGCCAGCAGTTTTGGGGGGGCGGACATTAGCAATCAGCCCCAGCATTTT. It translates to CASSFGGADISNQPQHF.

A few counts support this clone. This rearrangement joins TRBV11-2 to TRBJ2-7, with 10 positions matching TRBD1. V lost 5 bases and J lost 7; bases outside the gene matches: 14. The CDR3 is 16 residues long. Germline CDR1 is SGHAT and CDR2 is FQNNGV. This CDR3 reads CASSTLRQGAGYEQYF. The CDR3 nucleotides are TGTGCCAGCAGCACCCTTCGACAGGGGGCTGGTTATGAGCAGTACTTC.

The V gene is TRBV4-2, the J gene TRBJ2-7; TRBD1 aligns across 9 bases. Germline V CDR1 and CDR2: LGHNA, YNFKEQ. CDR3 length: 15 residues. V shed 3 bases, J shed 3 bases, and the junction held 6 bases outside the gene matches. The CDR3 loop reads CASSQGGQGHYEQYF. CDR3 in DNA: TGTGCCAGCAGCCAGGGGGGACAGGGACACTACGAGCAGTACTTC.

The chain carries TRBV5-6 and TRBJ1-6; maybe TRBD1 (6 bases). The CDR3 totals 16 residues. The V and J ends lost 0 bases and 10 bases respectively, with 17 bases between them. Germline V lookup: CDR1 SGHDT, CDR2 YYEEEE. The CDR3 nucleotides read TGTGCCAGCAGCTTGGCCAGGGGCATCGGAAGGTCACCCCTCCACTTT. It encodes CASSLARGIGRSPLHF.

The J gene is TRBJ1-2, the V gene TRBV20-1, with 8 bases fitting TRBD1. The germline gives CDR1 DFQATT, CDR2 SNEGSKA (reference sequence). The CDR3 is 15 residues long. V lost 3 bases, J lost 2 bases, and 8 bases stayed unmatched. DNA for the CDR3: TGCAGTGCTAGTGGAGCAGGGGGCGCGAACTATGGCTACACCTTC. This gives the protein CSASGAGGANYGYTF.

This clone was counted once. The V and J genes are TRBV6-2 or TRBV6-3 and TRBJ1-2; no firm D call. Trimming took 2 bases from V and 5 from J, leaving 9 bases between them. The CDR3 loop spans 13 amino acids. CDR1 and CDR2 (germline): MNHEY, SVGEGT. CDR3 protein: CASSYDGLYGYTF. CDR3 DNA: TGTGCCAGCAGTTACGACGGACTGTATGGCTACACCTTC.

This chain links TRBV10-3 with TRBJ1-3; 7 positions match TRBD1. Germline lookup yields CDR1 ENHRY and CDR2 SYGVKD. The CDR3 is made up of 14 amino acids. V shed 6 bases, J shed 4 bases, and the junction held 6 bases outside the gene matches. The CDR3 is CAISAQGGGNTIYF. The CDR3, as DNA: TGTGCCATCAGCGCCCAAGGGGGCGGAAACACCATATATTTT.

A remark on this clone: This may stem from a read error, because a much larger clone lies one nucleotide away. The V call is TRBV2, the J call TRBJ2-7; D gene uncertain. There are 11 residues in the CDR3. Per germline, CDR1 SNHLY and CDR2 FYNNEI. V lost 6 bases and J 3 bases, leaving 6 bases between the germline ends. In DNA, the CDR3 is TGTGCCAGCAGCCCCAACTACGAGCAGTACTTC. Its protein product is CASSPNYEQYF.

This clone was observed a few times. This rearrangement joins TRBV5-4 to TRBJ2-2; 7 nucleotides match TRBD2. Per germline, CDR1 SGHNT and CDR2 YYREEE (reference sequence). The junction had 7 bases not matched to a gene; V was cut back by 0 bases and J by 5 bases. The CDR3 length is 16 residues. In DNA form, the CDR3 reads TGTGCCAGCAGCTTGGCCAGGGAGGGCGGAACCGGGGAGCTGTTTTTT. It specifies CASSLAREGGTGELFF.

V is TRBV29-1 and J is TRBJ2-1; possible D gene TRBD1, 6 bases. The V and J ends lost 7 bases and 6 bases respectively, with 13 bases between them. Germline V gene sequence: CDR1 SQVTM, CDR2 ANQGSEA. This CDR3 comprises 12 residues. This CDR3 reads CSASTGINEQFF. The CDR3 nucleotides are TGCAGCGCTTCTACAGGGATCAATGAGCAGTTCTTC.

V usage is TRBV6-5 and J usage is TRBJ2-5; TRBD2 matches 12 bases. CDR3 length: 14 amino acids. The germline CDR1 and CDR2 sequences are MNHEY and SVGAGI. J lost 6 bases, V lost 6 bases, and 5 bases had no gene match. This chain's CDR3 is CASRTTSGGQTQYF. The CDR3, as DNA: TGTGCCAGCAGAACCACTAGCGGGGGGCAGACCCAGTACTTC.

This chain connects TRBV13 to TRBJ2-2; D is possibly TRBD2 (6 bases). Trimming took off 6 bases at V and 7 bases at J, with 9 bases between the two ends. Germline V gene sequence: CDR1 PRHDT, CDR2 FYEKMQ (reference sequence). CDR3 length: 12 residues. The CDR3 sequence: CASRREGGELFF. The DNA for the CDR3 is TGTGCCAGCAGGCGGGAAGGCGGGGAGCTGTTTTTT.

The chain couples TRBV3-1 (or the pseudogene TRBV3-2) to TRBJ2-6; 8 bases map to TRBD2. This CDR3 has 15 residues. J was trimmed by 7 bases and V by 4 bases; bases with no gene match: 6. The germline CDR1 and CDR2 sequences are LGHDT and YNNKEL (reference sequence). The CDR3 region is CASSLLGGGANVLTF. CDR3 bases: TGTGCCAGCAGCCTCCTCGGGGGGGGAGCCAACGTCCTGACTTTC.

The genes are TRBV27 and TRBJ1-2, with D possibly being TRBD1 (5 bases). The germline V and J ends were trimmed by 4 bases and 8 bases, with 14 bases remaining between them. Germline V gene data show CDR1 as MNHEY and CDR2 as SMNVEV (reference sequence). The CDR3 is 13 residues long. This CDR3 reads CASSSQTVGGYTF. In DNA form, the CDR3 reads TGTGCCAGCAGTTCCCAGACAGTCGGAGGCTACACCTTC.

For the CDR3, the DNA is TGCGCCAGCAGCATAGACTCCCCGTATGGCTACACCTTC. Translating gives CASSIDSPYGYTF. V gene TRBV5-1 combines with J gene TRBJ1-2; D remains ambiguous. This CDR3 has 13 amino acids. Germline V gives CDR1 SGHRS, CDR2 YFSETQ. V was clipped by 4 bases and J by 5 bases, with 12 bases between them.